A single T cell receptor (beta chain) is shown here with its context. The entry originates in a study of blood T cell repertoires in COVID-19. About the study: Either two negative PCRs, clearance, or symptom resolution qualified Cohort 3 donors as recovered. T cells, B-cell-depleted T cells, or PBMCs provided the cDNA or gDNA that served as material.

Ages ranged from about 18 to 89 years, with residence in approximately 25 US areas. Participants' own reports of clinical history determined their cohort assignment. Produced via immunoSEQ multiplex PCR; TCRdb's table is partial and in-frame only. The sample contains over 200,000 clones, about 86% of which appear only once. V lost 1 base to trimming and J lost 3 bases, with 4 bases between them. Germline CDR1 LGHDT, CDR2 YNNKEL (reference sequence). The CDR3 has 13 amino acids. V is TRBV3-1 (or the pseudogene TRBV3-2) and J is TRBJ1-5; D is undetermined. The clonotype originates from a woman aged 50 to 60 in a cohort exposed to, infected with or recovered from COVID-19 (not recorded which). The source material was PBMCs or T cells enriched from blood (not recorded which). The CDR3 sequence is CASSQAINQPQHF. Here the CDR3 DNA reads TGTGCCAGCAGCCAAGCTATCAATCAGCCCCAGCATTTT.